Described below is a single T cell receptor (beta chain) sequence and its context. Its antigen remains unknown. Time point denoted: blood 4 weeks post-SBRT, at nephrectomy. The treatment here: 15 Gy SBRT to primary tumor, nephrectomy 4 weeks later. This renal cell carcinoma was of the clear cell type. This sample is part of a study of radiation and T cells in renal cell carcinoma. Broader study findings: Top tumor clonotypes rose in blood 2 weeks post-radiation, then contracted.

This table comes from immunoSEQ multiplex PCR, and its TCRdb copy is limited to in-frame clones, with some not included. This table holds approximately 150,000 clones, about 88% found once. This CDR3 comprises 13 residues. V lost 0 bases and J 2 bases, leaving 5 bases between the germline ends. The germline V gene has CDR1 SGHRS and CDR2 YFSETQ. Sequenced material: blood, taken from a patient whose treatment included radiotherapy and nephrectomy. The chain combines TRBV5-1 with TRBJ1-2, with no clear D. This receptor was identified in a woman between 50 and 59 years old with renal cell carcinoma. DNA of the CDR3: TGCGCCAGCAGCTTGGCGCAGAACTATGGCTACACCTTC. Its protein is CASSLAQNYGYTF.